The 27 T cell receptor beta chains listed next were all sequenced from one sample in a study of spatial heterogeneity in lung cancer. The time point here: sample taken at primary tumor resection. Whole RNA, isolated from tumor, nontumor lung or frozen PBMC, was sequenced without prior sorting. From the 5' RACE reads, TCRdb called clonotypes with MiXCR, one entry per CDR3 protein. The table shows approximately 39,000 distinct CDR3 sequences, with 4.5% to 6% occurring only once. This specimen consisted of PBMCs, obtained at surgery. These receptors were collected from a male donor with early-stage non-small cell lung cancer.

This clonotype came up many times. V and J are TRBV10-3 and TRBJ1-1; a weak D match, TRBD1 (6 bases). The germline V and J ends were trimmed by 6 bases and 7 bases, with 21 bases remaining between them. CDR1 and CDR2 (germline): ENHRY, SYGVKD. CDR3 length: 15 amino acids. The CDR3 nucleotides read TGTGCCATCAGCTCGGTTGACAGGCCGCGGGGTGAAGCTTTCTTT. This gives the protein CAISSVDRPRGEAFF.

This clonotype was observed many times. The rearrangement links TRBV6-2 or TRBV6-3 to TRBJ1-4, with D possibly TRBD1 on 6 matching bases. CDR1 and CDR2 from the germline V gene are MNHEY and SVGEGT. The CDR3 runs to 18 residues. The V end lost 0 bases, the J end lost 5 bases, and 19 bases lay between the germline ends. Here the CDR3 reads CASSYSISTGQGNEKLFF. CDR3 nucleotides: TGTGCCAGCAGTTACTCGATCTCTACAGGGCAGGGGAATGAAAAACTGTTTTTT.

This clonotype was observed a handful of times. V usage is TRBV7-2 and J usage is TRBJ2-2; TRBD1 aligns across 7 bases. Looked up from germline, CDR1 is SGHTA and CDR2 is FQGNSA. V lost 0 bases and J lost 0; bases outside the gene matches: 4. The CDR3 totals 17 residues. This CDR3 reads CASSLAWGQSNTGELFF. DNA of the CDR3: TGTGCCAGCAGCTTAGCGTGGGGACAGTCGAACACCGGGGAGCTGTTTTTT.

At least ten counts were recorded for this clonotype. The junction differs from germline at one of its ends, possibly a read error. The chain is built from TRBV15 and TRBJ1-5; maybe TRBD1 (5 bases). There are 17 residues in the CDR3. Germline V gene lookup returns CDR1 LNHNV and CDR2 YYDKDF (reference sequence). CDR3 sequence (DNA): TGTGCCACCAGCGATGGGGGGACGGGACTTAGCTATCAGCCCCAGCATTTT. This encodes CATSDGGTGLSYQPQHF. Supplemented by reference TRBV15 and TRBJ1-5, the full variable domain reads DAMVIQNPRYQVTQFGKPVTLSCSQTLNHNVMYWYQQKSSQAPKLLFHYYDKDFNNEADTPDNFQSRRPNTSFCFLDIRSPGLGDTAMYLCATSDGGTGLSYQPQHFGDGTRLSIL.

This clonotype has ten or more counts. This sequence joins TRBV4-1 and TRBJ2-7; D possibly corresponds to TRBD2 (6 bases). The length of the CDR3 is 14 residues. The germline V and J ends were trimmed by 1 base and 3 bases, with 10 bases remaining between them. Germline values: CDR1 MGHRA, CDR2 YSYEKL. The CDR3 DNA reads TGCGCCAGCAGCCAAGTGGAGGGGAACTACGAGCAGTACTTC. This sequence encodes CASSQVEGNYEQYF.

This clonotype was counted ten times or more. CDR3 nucleotide sequence: TGTGCCAGCAGTACCCTCCTAGCGGCCGACGCGGAGACCCAGTACTTC. Protein sequence: CASSTLLAADAETQYF. The chain joins TRBV6-2 or TRBV6-3 to TRBJ2-5; 7 bases line up with TRBD2. Germline values: CDR1 MNHEY, CDR2 SVGEGT. Unmatched junction bases numbered 14, after V lost 5 bases and J lost 5 bases. CDR3 length: 16 residues.

This clonotype was observed a few times. The chain employs TRBV11-2 and TRBJ1-1; D uncertain. This CDR3 is 12 amino acids long. Germline V gene sequence: CDR1 SGHAT, CDR2 FQNNGV. V was clipped by 0 bases and J by 6 bases, with 5 bases between them. Here the CDR3 DNA reads TGTGCCAGCAGCTTAGAGGTGTCTGAAGCTTTCTTT. It specifies CASSLEVSEAFF.

This chain uses TRBV29-1 with TRBJ1-1; D possibly corresponds to TRBD1 (5 bases). Trimming took off 4 bases at V and 1 base at J, with 10 bases between the two ends. This CDR3 is 13 amino acids long. Germline V gene data show CDR1 as SQVTM and CDR2 as ANQGSEA. The CDR3 nucleotides are TGCAGCGTTGTAAGGAGGGGGAACACTGAAGCTTTCTTT. It yields the protein CSVVRRGNTEAFF.

This clonotype was seen repeatedly, ten times or more. CDR3 residues: CSVDLRRRGVTDTQYF. For the CDR3, the DNA is TGCAGCGTTGATCTCCGTCGACGGGGTGTCACAGATACGCAGTATTTT. The V call is TRBV29-1, the J call TRBJ2-3; weak D call: TRBD2 (5 bases). Trimming left V 3 bases short and J 2 bases short, with 18 bases between. Germline lookup yields CDR1 SQVTM and CDR2 ANQGSEA. The CDR3 is 16 amino acids.

The chain is built from TRBV5-4 and TRBJ1-4; D ambiguous. Germline values: CDR1 SGHNT, CDR2 YYREEE (reference sequence). V dropped 6 bases and J dropped 3 bases, with 9 bases sitting between them. This CDR3 is 13 amino acids long. The DNA for the CDR3 is TGTGCCAGCAAGGAGGCCTCTAATGAAAAACTGTTTTTT. It codes for CASKEASNEKLFF. The whole variable domain, remainder taken from reference TRBV5-4 and TRBJ1-4, is ETGVTQSPTHLIKTRGQQVTLRCSSQSGHNTVSWYQQALGQGPQFIFQYYREEENGRGNFPPRFSGLQFPNYSSELNVNALELDDSALYLCASKEASNEKLFFGSGTQLSVL.

This clonotype has ten or more counts. The rearrangement joins TRBV20-1 to TRBJ1-1; TRBD1 matches at 7 bases. This CDR3 has 14 amino acids. V was clipped by 5 bases and J by 4 bases; unmatched bases: 10. The germline CDR1 and CDR2 sequences are DFQATT and SNEGSKA (reference sequence). The CDR3, as DNA: TGCAGTGCTCCCCAGGACAGGAGCTTCACTGAAGCTTTCTTT. Translation gives CSAPQDRSFTEAFF.

This clonotype was seen ten or more times. The CDR3 is CASSSGPGRGNEKLFF. DNA for the CDR3: TGTGCCAGCAGTTCGGGTCCCGGCCGGGGGAATGAAAAACTGTTTTTT. The rearrangement uses TRBV12-3 or TRBV12-4 and TRBJ1-4; D may be TRBD1 (5 bases). This CDR3 comprises 16 residues. V was cut by 4 bases and J by 5 bases, with 17 bases left in between.

This clonotype was counted at least ten times. This chain uses TRBV7-2 with TRBJ1-5; D might be TRBD1 (5 bases). The CDR3 length is 16 residues. Germline CDR1 is SGHTA and CDR2 is FQGNSA. V was clipped by 5 bases and J by 3 bases, with 17 bases between them. The CDR3 nucleotides are TGTGCCAGCAGCCCCAGGCCATGGGGGGACAATCAGCCCCAGCATTTT. This codes for CASSPRPWGDNQPQHF.

CDR3 sequence (DNA): TGCAGTGCCCCGGGGTGGGTCTCCTACGAGCAGTACTTC. Its translation: CSAPGWVSYEQYF. The rearrangement uses TRBV20-1 and TRBJ2-7; tentative D call: TRBD2 (5 bases). Per germline, CDR1 DFQATT and CDR2 SNEGSKA (reference sequence). Trimming removed 6 bases at V and 0 bases at J, with 12 bases between. The length of the CDR3 is 13 residues.

This clonotype was detected many times. The DNA for the CDR3 is TGCAGCGTCGAGACAGGGGGGGGAGAAAAACTGTTTTTT. It is translated as CSVETGGGEKLFF. This sequence joins TRBV29-1 and TRBJ1-4; 9 positions agree with TRBD1. The germline gives CDR1 SQVTM, CDR2 ANQGSEA. V was pared by 6 bases and J by 8 bases, with 7 bases of the junction left unmatched. This CDR3 spans 13 amino acids.

Many counts were recorded for this clonotype. The chain links TRBV27 to TRBJ1-6; D possibly corresponds to TRBD1 (6 bases). Germline lookup yields CDR1 MNHEY and CDR2 SMNVEV (reference sequence). This CDR3 is built from 16 residues. The ends were cut back, 3 bases at V and 0 bases at J, with 9 bases in the middle. In DNA form, the CDR3 reads TGTGCCAGCAGTTTGGGGACAAGCTCCTATAATTCACCCCTCCACTTT. Translating gives CASSLGTSSYNSPLHF.

This clonotype was seen repeatedly, ten times or more. The chain joins TRBV5-4 to TRBJ2-7, with 7 bases aligning to TRBD2. The V and J ends lost 2 bases and 2 bases, in that order; junction bases with no gene match: 7. This CDR3 contains 15 residues. CDR1 SGHNT and CDR2 YYREEE come from the germline V gene (reference sequence). This CDR3 reads CASSLAGKPTYEQYF. CDR3 DNA: TGTGCCAGCAGCTTAGCGGGGAAACCTACCTACGAGCAGTACTTC.

This clonotype was counted ten times or more. This rearrangement joins TRBV21-1 to TRBJ2-1; the D call in the table, TRBD1, was not verified against the DNA. TRBV21-1 is classified as a pseudogene. This CDR3 contains 16 residues. CDR3 protein: CASSKEGRASYNEQFF. The CDR3, as DNA: TGTGCCAGCAGCAAAGAGGGCAGGGCCTCCTACAATGAGCAGTTCTTC.

In regard to this clonotype: The junction and the germline gene differ at one end; a read error may be behind it. The chain couples TRBV11-1 to TRBJ1-4; TRBD1 matches 10 bases. The germline V gene encodes CDR1 SGHAT and CDR2 FQDESV (reference sequence). The CDR3 totals 19 residues. The CDR3: CASSLGTGAISNTNEKLFF. The CDR3 DNA reads as TGTGCCAGCAGTTTAGGGACAGGGGCCATCTCGAACACTAATGAAAAACTGTTTTTT.

This clonotype was recorded at least ten times. The chain combines TRBV20-1 with TRBJ1-5; no clear D. CDR1 DFQATT and CDR2 SNEGSKA come from the germline V gene (reference sequence). Deletions cut 4 bases from V and 2 bases from J, with 12 bases between. CDR3 length equals 14 residues. The CDR3 DNA reads as TGCAGTGCTATGTCAGGTGGGGGCAATCAGCCCCAGCATTTT. Translation gives CSAMSGGGNQPQHF.

This clonotype was counted at least ten times. The chain couples TRBV11-2 to TRBJ1-6; TRBD1 matches at 7 bases. This CDR3 spans 15 amino acids. V gave up 0 bases and J gave up 9 bases; unmatched junction bases: 5. Germline assignment: CDR1 SGHAT and CDR2 FQNNGV. The CDR3: CASSLEKGARSPLHF. The CDR3 DNA reads as TGTGCCAGCAGCTTAGAGAAGGGGGCGCGTTCACCCCTCCACTTT.

This clonotype was seen at least ten times. The CDR3 loop is CASSYDPRGVSTDTQYF. The DNA for the CDR3 is TGTGCCAGCAGTTACGACCCCCGAGGGGTCAGCACAGATACGCAGTATTTT. V and J are TRBV6-2 or TRBV6-3 and TRBJ2-3, with D perhaps being TRBD1 or TRBD2 (5 bases each). CDR1 MNHEY and CDR2 SVGEGT come from the germline V gene. V lost 2 bases to trimming and J lost 0 bases, with 15 bases between them. This CDR3 has 17 amino acids.

This clonotype occurred many times. V and J are TRBV10-3 and TRBJ1-5, with 7 bases fitting TRBD1. V lost 10 bases to trimming and J lost 3 bases; unmatched junction nucleotides: 9. In germline, CDR1 is ENHRY, CDR2 SYGVKD. The CDR3 runs 14 residues. The CDR3 is CATWDSRFNQPQHF. In DNA, the CDR3 is TGTGCCACCTGGGACAGTAGGTTCAATCAGCCCCAGCATTTT.

This clonotype has ten or more counts. The chain is built from TRBV6-5 and TRBJ2-1, with D unclear. The germline gives CDR1 MNHEY, CDR2 SVGAGI. The V gene lost 7 bases and the J gene lost 0 bases, with 13 bases spanning the gap. This CDR3 has 15 residues. The CDR3 loop reads CASTPNSHSYNEQFF. The CDR3 nucleotides read TGTGCCAGCACACCAAATAGCCACTCCTACAATGAGCAGTTCTTC.

This clonotype showed up many times. The genes are TRBV29-1 and TRBJ1-2; TRBD1 is a possible D gene (6 bases). The CDR3 contains 18 residues. Trimming removed 6 bases at V and 0 bases at J, with 26 bases between. Germline assignment: CDR1 SQVTM and CDR2 ANQGSEA. The CDR3 protein is CSVVSILGGTTANYGYTF. The CDR3 DNA follows: TGCAGCGTCGTGTCTATATTAGGGGGGACAACTGCTAACTATGGCTACACCTTC.

The DNA for the CDR3 is TGTGCCAGCAGCCTAAAACCGGGACTAGCGGAAGAGACCCAGTACTTC. Protein: CASSLKPGLAEETQYF. The rearrangement joins TRBV4-2 to TRBJ2-5, with 11 bases matching TRBD2. CDR1 and CDR2 from the germline V gene are LGHNA and YNFKEQ. The length of the CDR3 is 16 residues. J was trimmed by 3 bases and V by 4 bases; bases with no gene match: 7.

The V and J genes are TRBV5-1 and TRBJ1-2, with D perhaps matching TRBD1 (5 bases). This CDR3 has 16 amino acids. The germline V and J ends were trimmed by 0 bases and 2 bases, with 14 bases remaining between them. From germline, CDR1 is SGHRS and CDR2 YFSETQ. The CDR3 DNA is TGCGCCAGCAGCTTGGGGGGCAGCTCGCAAAACTATGGCTACACCTTC. Translation: CASSLGGSSQNYGYTF. The full variable domain, its missing parts supplied by reference TRBV5-1 and TRBJ1-2, is KAGVTQTPRYLIKTRGQQVTLSCSPISGHRSVSWYQQTPGQGLQFLFEYFSETQRNKGNFPGRFSGRQFSNSRSEMNVSTLELGDSALYLCASSLGGSSQNYGYTFGSGTRLTVV.